This T cell receptor (beta chain) comes out of a study of HIV-infected children after antiretroviral therapy interruption. Treatment in this sample: PENTA 11 planned treatment interruption arm or continuous ART arm. Naive CD4+ CD45RA+ CD45RO- T cells were sorted from thawed PBMCs. RNA-based 3' RACE libraries used unique molecular identifiers. TCRdb used MiXCR to reprocess the 3' RACE reads, holding one entry per CDR3 protein. Altogether more than 75,000 distinct CDR3 sequences are present, approximately 6.9% being singletons, with the ten largest covering approximately 1.2%. Germline trimming cut 3 bases from V and 7 bases from J; bases unmatched to any gene: 7. The germline CDR1 and CDR2 sequences are LNHDA and SQIVND (reference sequence). The CDR3 length is 15 residues.

The input for sequencing was CD45RA+ CD4+ T cells from PBMCs, pooled from several time points, taken from a donor given antiretroviral therapy, either interrupted or continuous. The subset: naive CD4+ CD45RA+ CD45RO- T cells. This rearrangement joins TRBV19 to TRBJ2-2, with TRBD1 matching 8 bases. The clonotype originates from a pool of human donors with HIV. This CDR3 reads CASSIPGQGHGELFF. The CDR3 DNA follows: TGTGCCAGTAGTATCCCTGGACAGGGTCACGGGGAGCTGTTTTTT. Based on the CDR3 plus reference TRBV19 and TRBJ2-2, the full variable domain is DGGITQSPKYLFRKEGQNVTLSCEQNLNHDAMYWYRQDPGQGLRLIYYSQIVNDFQKGDIAEGYSVSREKKESFPLTVTSAQKNPTAFYLCASSIPGQGHGELFFGEGSRLTVL.